The source of this T cell receptor beta chain is a study of blood T cell repertoires in COVID-19. About the study: Whether acute or convalescent, the COVID-19 samples came from the United States, Italy and Spain.

Losses at the gene ends were 2 bases for V and 5 bases for J; bases not matched to a gene: 5. Germline V gene data show CDR1 as SEHNR and CDR2 as FQNEAQ (reference sequence). The CDR3 sequence is 15 residues long. Here immunoSEQ multiplex PCR was the method, and the copy in TCRdb shows in-frame clones only, minus some. The sample includes approximately 400,000 clones, approximately 89% of them seen just once. Enrolled through a virtual design, the participants were between roughly 18 and 90 years of age and came from about two dozen US areas. Clinical history reported by participants formed the basis on which cohorts were assigned. Participants in the exposed group had met a COVID-19 case in the 2 weeks before joining the study.

Sequenced sample: PBMCs or T cells enriched from blood (not recorded which). The TCR sequence derives from a woman aged 40 to 50 who had been exposed to COVID-19. The J gene is TRBJ1-5, the V gene TRBV7-9; the match to TRBD1 covers 8 bases. The DNA for the CDR3 is TGTGCCAGCAGCTTACCGGGACAGGCCTATCAGCCCCAGCATTTT. It is translated as CASSLPGQAYQPQHF.